This T cell receptor beta chain was observed in a study of T cell responses to AZD1222 COVID-19 vaccine. Turning to the study itself: Pooling of second doses given at about 4 or about 12 weeks was done. General observations from the study: Seropositive AZD1222 recipients at baseline numbered only five or six. Possibly, clonal diversity was underestimated; donors were largely white British and included more females.

As concerns this clone: Antigen unknown.

The V end lost 1 base, the J end lost 3 bases, and 15 bases lay between the germline ends. Per germline, CDR1 LNHDA and CDR2 SQIVND (reference sequence). This CDR3 has 16 residues. TCRdb's copy holds only in-frame clones and misses some; the assay was immunoSEQ multiplex PCR. The sample includes under 200,000 clones, 94% of them seen just once. The TCR sequence derives from an adult in good health. V usage is TRBV19 and J usage is TRBJ1-2; D call uncertain. This material consisted of peripheral blood, taken on day 0 of AZD1222 vaccination. DNA for the CDR3: TGTGCCAGTAGTATAGTGCCGACTAGCCTGGACTATGGCTACACCTTC. It codes for CASSIVPTSLDYGYTF.